This TCR beta chain was observed in a study of blood T cell repertoires in COVID-19. Study as a whole: Nucleic acid was either cDNA or gDNA, and it came from T cells, B-cell-depleted T cells, or PBMCs.

In the authors' workflow: Reference gene primer amplification in the assay estimated nucleated cell counts. This table comes from immunoSEQ multiplex PCR, and its TCRdb copy is limited to in-frame clones, with some not included. V and J calls plus clone size are reproduced from that table; the DNA served to infer D and trimming. This sample has 40,000 to 45,000 clones, with nearly 90% found just once. The receptor comes from a man in his sixties with acute or convalescent COVID-19. Sequencing input: peripheral blood.

In DNA form, the CDR3 reads TGTGCCAGCAGCGGCCCCGGGGGAGGGCCCTATGAAAAACTGTTTTTT. It is translated as CASSGPGGGPYEKLFF. V usage is TRBV5-6 and J usage is TRBJ1-4; the D gene is possibly TRBD1 (5 bases). Germline V gene sequence: CDR1 SGHDT, CDR2 YYEEEE. V was cut by 4 bases and J by 6 bases, with 19 bases left in between. The CDR3 runs 16 residues. The entire variable domain, with the rest obtained from reference TRBV5-6 and TRBJ1-4, is as follows: DAGVTQSPTHLIKTRGQQVTLRCSPKSGHDTVSWYQQALGQGPQFIFQYYEEEERQRGNFPDRFSGHQFPNYSSELNVNALLLGDSALYLCASSGPGGGPYEKLFFGSGTQLSVL.